The clone carrying this T cell receptor (beta chain) was seen at least ten times. Its antigen is currently unknown. Individual cDNA molecules were tagged with unique molecular identifiers. Via MiXCR, TCRdb re-called the 5' RACE reads, giving one row per CDR3 protein. The table lists some 56,000 distinct CDR3 sequences, about 16% of them singletons. This entry is derived from a study of early T cells in non-severe SARS-CoV-2 infection. Study information: Bulk RNA taken from unsorted whole blood was sequenced, leaving chains unpaired. Overall study findings and caveats: A preference for anti-spike CD8 responses marked VDJdb matching, which missed private and CD4 specificities.

The germline V and J ends were trimmed by 2 bases and 1 base, with 22 bases remaining between them. This CDR3 is 19 amino acids long. Germline loops: CDR1 SEHNR, CDR2 FQNEAQ (reference sequence). The sequence came from an adult who was a healthcare worker with PCR-confirmed SARS-CoV-2 infection or an uninfected control (not recorded which). The chain uses TRBV7-9 and TRBJ2-3; D may be TRBD2 (6 bases). This material consisted of whole blood, taken at baseline. The CDR3 sequence is CASSLPEPQHGEGTDTQYF. The CDR3 nucleotides are TGTGCCAGCAGCTTACCGGAGCCACAACATGGGGAGGGCACAGATACGCAGTATTTT.